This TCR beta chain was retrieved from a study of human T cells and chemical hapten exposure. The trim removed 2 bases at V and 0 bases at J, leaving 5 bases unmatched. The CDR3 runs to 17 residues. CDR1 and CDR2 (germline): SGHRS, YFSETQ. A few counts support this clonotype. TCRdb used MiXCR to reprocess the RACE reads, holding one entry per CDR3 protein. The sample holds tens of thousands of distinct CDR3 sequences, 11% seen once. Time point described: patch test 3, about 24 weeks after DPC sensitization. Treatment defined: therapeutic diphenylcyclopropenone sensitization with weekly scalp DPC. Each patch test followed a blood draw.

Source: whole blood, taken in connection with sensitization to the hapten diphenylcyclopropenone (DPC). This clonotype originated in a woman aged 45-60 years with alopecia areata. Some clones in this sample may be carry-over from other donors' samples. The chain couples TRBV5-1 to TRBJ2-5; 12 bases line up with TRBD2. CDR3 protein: CASSFSSGRVYQETQYF. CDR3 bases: TGCGCCAGCAGCTTTTCTAGCGGGAGGGTTTACCAAGAGACCCAGTACTTC.